These T cell receptor beta chains were read from a single sample in a study of cytomegalovirus exposure and HLA in healthy donors. The method was immunoSEQ multiplex PCR; TCRdb's version includes in-frame clones alone and lacks a portion of them. The sample carries 150,000 to 200,000 clones, approximately 85% recorded once. The sample taken for sequencing was PBMCs. Source of these receptors: a woman aged 45-60 years in good health and CMV-seronegative. Each CDR3 is given with its conserved first and last residue. The D gene is left open where the match is weak. Not all rows give a size; the values are once, few, many and, for expanded clones, a class.

V gene: TRBV10-3
clone size: NA
D gene: NA
J gene: TRBJ1-4
CDR3 protein: CAISVGDTNEKLFF
CDR3 DNA: TGTGCCATCAGTGTCGGGGACACAAATGAAAAACTGTTTTTT

V gene: TRBV11-2
clone size: NA
D gene: NA
J gene: TRBJ2-7
CDR3 protein: CASSLGAGPFYEQYF
CDR3 DNA: TGTGCCAGCAGCTTAGGAGCGGGCCCGTTCTACGAGCAGTACTTC

V gene: TRBV11-2
clone size: NA
D gene: TRBD2
J gene: TRBJ2-7
CDR3 protein: CAIAAGGLGAYEQYF
CDR3 DNA: TGTGCCATTGCAGCGGGAGGACTAGGGGCCTACGAGCAGTACTTC

V gene: TRBV28
clone size: NA
D gene: NA
J gene: TRBJ2-3
CDR3 protein: CASSYLSTDTQYF
CDR3 DNA: TGTGCCAGCAGTTACCTATCTACAGATACGCAGTATTTT

V gene: TRBV7-8
clone size: NA
D gene: NA
J gene: TRBJ2-7
CDR3 protein: CASSFGGFAGSYEQYF
CDR3 DNA: TGTGCCAGCAGCTTCGGTGGTTTCGCGGGATCCTACGAGCAGTACTTC

V gene: TRBV4-2
clone size: NA
D gene: TRBD1
J gene: TRBJ2-7
CDR3 protein: CASSQLGQGAGEQYF
CDR3 DNA: TGTGCCAGCAGCCAACTAGGACAGGGGGCGGGTGAGCAGTACTTC

V gene: TRBV10-2
clone size: NA
D gene: NA
J gene: TRBJ2-5
CDR3 protein: CASRTMGSSLYQETQYF
CDR3 DNA: TGCGCCAGCAGGACAATGGGTTCGAGTCTGTACCAAGAGACCCAGTACTTC

V gene: TRBV28
clone size: few
D gene: NA
J gene: TRBJ1-2
CDR3 protein: CASRPDRGGYTF
CDR3 DNA: TGTGCCAGCAGACCCGACCGAGGAGGCTACACCTTC

V gene: TRBV18
clone size: NA
D gene: NA
J gene: TRBJ2-1
CDR3 protein: CASSPQLDANEQFF
CDR3 DNA: TGTGCCAGCTCACCACAATTAGATGCCAATGAGCAGTTCTTC

V gene: TRBV19
clone size: NA
D gene: NA
J gene: TRBJ1-5
CDR3 protein: CASSSRGPPQHF
CDR3 DNA: TGTGCCAGTAGTTCCAGGGGACCGCCCCAGCATTTT

V gene: TRBV9
clone size: NA
D gene: TRBD1
J gene: TRBJ2-7
CDR3 protein: CASSVDDRGYLGEQYF
CDR3 DNA: TGTGCCAGCAGCGTGGACGACAGGGGGTATCTGGGTGAGCAGTACTTC

V gene: TRBV5-6
clone size: NA
D gene: NA
J gene: TRBJ2-7
CDR3 protein: CASSLGGRVAHEQYF
CDR3 DNA: TGTGCCAGCAGCTTGGGTGGCAGGGTAGCCCACGAGCAGTACTTC

V gene: TRBV28
clone size: NA
D gene: TRBD1
J gene: TRBJ2-7
CDR3 protein: CASSSRRDRVYEQYF
CDR3 DNA: TGTGCCAGCAGTTCCAGGAGGGACAGGGTTTACGAGCAGTACTTC

V gene: TRBV6-1
clone size: NA
D gene: NA
J gene: TRBJ1-4
CDR3 protein: CASSRATDNEKLFF
CDR3 DNA: TGTGCCAGCAGCCGGGCGACAGATAATGAAAAACTGTTTTTT

V gene: TRBV6-1
clone size: NA
D gene: TRBD2
J gene: TRBJ2-1
CDR3 protein: CASSDSKVAGHGRGEQFF
CDR3 DNA: TGTGCCAGCAGTGATTCCAAGGTAGCGGGACATGGACGCGGTGAGCAGTTCTTC

V gene: TRBV6-4
clone size: NA
D gene: TRBD1
J gene: TRBJ1-4
CDR3 protein: CASRGQIAATNEKLFF
CDR3 DNA: TGTGCCAGCAGGGGACAGATCGCGGCAACTAATGAAAAACTGTTTTTT

V gene: TRBV28
clone size: NA
D gene: NA
J gene: TRBJ2-7
CDR3 protein: CASSPPRGSCEQYF
CDR3 DNA: TGTGCCAGCTCTCCCCCCAGGGGCTCCTGCGAGCAGTACTTC

V gene: TRBV19
clone size: NA
D gene: NA
J gene: TRBJ1-2
CDR3 protein: CASSQFIGRADGYTF
CDR3 DNA: TGTGCCAGTAGTCAGTTTATCGGCAGGGCCGATGGCTACACCTTC

V gene: TRBV6-6
clone size: NA
D gene: TRBD1
J gene: TRBJ2-7
CDR3 protein: CASSRGQETYEQYF
CDR3 DNA: TGTGCCAGCAGTCGGGGACAGGAGACCTACGAGCAGTACTTC